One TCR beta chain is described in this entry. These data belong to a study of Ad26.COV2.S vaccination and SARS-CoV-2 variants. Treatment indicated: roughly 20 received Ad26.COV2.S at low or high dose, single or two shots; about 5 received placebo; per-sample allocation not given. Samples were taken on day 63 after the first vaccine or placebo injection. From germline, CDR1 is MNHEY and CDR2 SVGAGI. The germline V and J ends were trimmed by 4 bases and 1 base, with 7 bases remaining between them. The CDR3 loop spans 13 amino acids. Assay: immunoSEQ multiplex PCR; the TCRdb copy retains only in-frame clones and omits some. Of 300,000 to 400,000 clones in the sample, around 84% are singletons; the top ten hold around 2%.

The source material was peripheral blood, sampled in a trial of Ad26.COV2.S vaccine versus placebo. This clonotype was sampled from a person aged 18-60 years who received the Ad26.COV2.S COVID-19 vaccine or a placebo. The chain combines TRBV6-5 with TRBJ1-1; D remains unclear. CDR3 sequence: CASSLTANTEAFF. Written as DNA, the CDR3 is TGTGCCAGCAGTTTGACCGCGAACACTGAAGCTTTCTTT.